Listed here are 28 T cell receptor beta chains from one sample, sequenced in a study of CD8 T cells in ankylosing spondylitis. TCRdb recomputed calls from the 5' RACE reads with MiXCR, one row per CDR3 protein. The table includes 130,000 or so distinct CDR3 sequences, about 6.5% detected once. The sequencing sample was made of blood, either unsorted or a sorted T cell fraction (not recorded which). The receptor source for this set is a male donor with ankylosing spondylitis or in good health (not recorded which).

This clonotype was seen ten or more times. The V and J genes are TRBV20-1 and TRBJ2-7, with 8 positions matching TRBD2. CDR3 length: 13 amino acids. Trimming took 4 bases from V and 0 from J; bases not matched to a gene: 2. Germline values: CDR1 DFQATT, CDR2 SNEGSKA (reference sequence). The CDR3 bases are TGCAGTGCTACAGCGGGGGCCTCCTACGAGCAGTACTTC. It specifies CSATAGASYEQYF.

This clonotype was counted at least ten times. CDR3 bases: TGTGCCACCAGTGATTGGCGGAGGGGAGGAGATACGCAGTATTTT. This translates into CATSDWRRGGDTQYF. V and J are TRBV24-1 and TRBJ2-3, with a tentative D call TRBD2 (6 bases). V dropped 2 bases and J dropped 5 bases, with 13 bases sitting between them. Germline V CDR1 and CDR2: KGHDR, SFDVKD. The length of the CDR3 is 15 residues.

This clonotype was recorded at least ten times. CDR3 nucleotide sequence: TGTGCCATCAGTGGGGATCGGACTCGCGGGATTGCAGATACGCAGTATTTT. Its protein product is CAISGDRTRGIADTQYF. The chain carries TRBV10-3 and TRBJ2-3; tentatively, D is TRBD2 (6 bases). The V end was cut by 4 bases, the J end by 4 bases, with 21 bases between. The CDR3 spans 17 residues. CDR1 ENHRY and CDR2 SYGVKD come from the germline V gene.

This clonotype was counted at least ten times. The V gene is TRBV19, the J gene TRBJ1-5; 7 bases are shared with TRBD1. Germline CDR1 and CDR2: LNHDA and SQIVND (reference sequence). V was pared by 5 bases and J by 4 bases, with 8 bases of the junction left unmatched. This CDR3 comprises 15 residues. The CDR3 DNA is TGTGCCAGTAGTCGACAGGGCCCCCTTAATCAGCCCCAGCATTTT. Translated: CASSRQGPLNQPQHF. Using reference TRBV19 and TRBJ1-5 for the parts outside the CDR3, the full variable domain is DGGITQSPKYLFRKEGQNVTLSCEQNLNHDAMYWYRQDPGQGLRLIYYSQIVNDFQKGDIAEGYSVSREKKESFPLTVTSAQKNPTAFYLCASSRQGPLNQPQHFGDGTRLSIL.

This clonotype was found many times. The chain couples TRBV20-1 to TRBJ2-5; 9 nucleotides match TRBD1. CDR3 length equals 12 residues. V lost 6 bases to trimming and J lost 3 bases; unmatched junction nucleotides: 2. Germline V gene lookup returns CDR1 DFQATT and CDR2 SNEGSKA (reference sequence). CDR3 sequence reads: CSAGTGKETQYF. The CDR3 coding sequence is TGCAGTGCCGGGACAGGGAAAGAGACCCAGTACTTC.

There are many counts of this clonotype. The rearrangement uses TRBV28 and TRBJ2-7; D possibly corresponds to TRBD2 (6 bases). CDR1 MDHEN and CDR2 SYDVKM come from the germline V gene. This CDR3 has 16 amino acids. The V end lost 6 bases, the J end lost 2 bases, and 20 bases lay between the germline ends. For the CDR3, the DNA is TGTGCCAGCAGGTCCCCCAAAGGGGAGGAGGCCTACGAGCAGTACTTC. Translation: CASRSPKGEEAYEQYF. The variable domain in full, completed from reference TRBV28 and TRBJ2-7, reads DVKVTQSSRYLVKRTGEKVFLECVQDMDHENMFWYRQDPGLGLRLIYFSYDVKMKEKGDIPEGYSVSREKKERFSLILESASTNQTSMYLCASRSPKGEEAYEQYFGPGTRLTVT.

This clonotype was recorded at least ten times. The J gene is TRBJ2-1, the V gene TRBV6-2 or TRBV6-3, with D unresolved. CDR1 and CDR2 (germline): MNHEY, SVGEGT. Trimming took 4 bases from V and 7 from J, leaving 11 bases between them. There are 13 residues in the CDR3. The CDR3 loop reads CASSSQSPNEQFF. CDR3 in DNA: TGTGCCAGCAGTTCACAATCACCGAATGAGCAGTTCTTC.

This clonotype was seen a handful of times. The chain is built from TRBV7-2 and TRBJ2-2; D may be TRBD2 (6 bases). V lost 6 bases to trimming and J lost 5 bases, with 16 bases between them. The germline V gene encodes CDR1 SGHTA and CDR2 FQGNSA. The CDR3 extends over 15 amino acids. CDR3 nucleotides: TGTGCCAGCAGGAGGGACTTCCCGGGTACCGGGGAGCTGTTTTTT. Its translation is CASRRDFPGTGELFF.

This clonotype was observed many times. J is TRBJ1-2 and V is TRBV5-5; D not resolved. Germline V CDR1 and CDR2: SGHKS, YYEKEE (reference sequence). The CDR3 contains 13 residues. The V gene lost 2 bases and the J gene lost 0 bases, with 5 bases spanning the gap. CDR3 sequence reads: CASSLDANYGYTF. The DNA of the CDR3 is TGTGCCAGCAGCTTAGACGCTAACTATGGCTACACCTTC.

This clonotype was observed many times. The chain joins TRBV5-1 to TRBJ2-3, with a tentative D call TRBD2 (5 bases). Germline assignment: CDR1 SGHRS and CDR2 YFSETQ. The CDR3 loop spans 16 amino acids. The germline V and J ends were trimmed by 3 bases and 0 bases, with 14 bases remaining between them. CDR3 sequence: CASSWSPGFSTDTQYF. The DNA of the CDR3 is TGCGCCAGCAGCTGGTCCCCGGGATTTAGCACAGATACGCAGTATTTT.

This clonotype was seen at least ten times. V usage is TRBV6-5 and J usage is TRBJ2-3; 10 nucleotides match TRBD2. The CDR3 extends over 16 amino acids. J was trimmed by 3 bases and V by 2 bases; bases with no gene match: 5. Germline CDR1 is MNHEY and CDR2 is SVGAGI. CDR3 coding DNA: TGTGCCAGCAGTTACGCGGCTAGCGGGAGTACAGATACGCAGTATTTT. It translates to CASSYAASGSTDTQYF.

This clonotype has ten or more counts. The chain employs TRBV29-1 and TRBJ2-1; 7 bases fit TRBD1. Germline values: CDR1 SQVTM, CDR2 ANQGSEA. With V trimmed by 7 bases and J by 9 bases, 18 bases remained unmatched. CDR3 length: 15 amino acids. The CDR3 reads CSALPDRADLSEQFF. The DNA for the CDR3 is TGCAGCGCTCTACCTGACAGGGCCGATTTGAGTGAGCAGTTCTTC.

The table lists this clonotype with many counts. The chain joins TRBV20-1 to TRBJ2-7, with TRBD1 identical over 12 bases. The CDR3 runs 18 residues. Trimming cost V 0 bases and J 4 bases; bases outside gene matches: 13. Per the germline V gene, CDR1 is DFQATT and CDR2 is SNEGSKA (reference sequence). The CDR3 DNA is TGCAGTGCTAGAGATCGAATGGGACAGGGGGCCGTGCCTTACGAGCAGTACTTC. Translation gives CSARDRMGQGAVPYEQYF.

This clonotype was counted a single time. The chain combines TRBV30 with TRBJ2-2; 10 bases map to TRBD1. The CDR3 totals 14 residues. After removal of 4 bases from V and 5 bases from J, the junction contained 4 bases not matched to a gene. Germline CDR1 and CDR2: GTSNPN and SVGIG (reference sequence). CDR3 residues: CAWIWDRGTGELFF. The CDR3 DNA reads TGTGCCTGGATTTGGGACAGGGGTACCGGGGAGCTGTTTTTT.

This clonotype appeared many times. The chain employs TRBV7-8 and TRBJ2-3; TRBD2 agrees at 8 bases. The length of the CDR3 is 15 residues. CDR1 and CDR2 from the germline V gene are SGHVS and FQNEAQ. V lost 5 bases and J lost 4; bases outside the gene matches: 8. The CDR3 region has the DNA TGTGCCAGCAGCCAGGCTGCGGGGGGCTCAGATACGCAGTATTTT. Translating gives CASSQAAGGSDTQYF.

The V call is TRBV7-8, the J call TRBJ2-2; perhaps TRBD2 as D (6 bases). There are 14 residues in the CDR3. CDR1 SGHVS and CDR2 FQNEAQ come from the germline V gene. V was trimmed by 8 bases and J by 1 base, leaving 11 bases between them. CDR3 amino acids: CASPREENTGELFF. CDR3 in DNA: TGTGCCAGCCCGAGGGAGGAGAACACCGGGGAGCTGTTTTTT.

In this sample, this clonotype turned up many times. The chain is built from TRBV2 and TRBJ2-1; 12 nucleotides agree with TRBD2. Germline loops: CDR1 SNHLY, CDR2 FYNNEI. CDR3 length equals 16 residues. V shed 5 bases, J shed 7 bases, and the junction held 9 bases outside the gene matches. This CDR3 is CASSTRTSGNSNEQFF. CDR3 in DNA: TGTGCCAGCAGTACACGGACTAGCGGGAATTCAAATGAGCAGTTCTTC.

This clonotype showed up many times. The rearrangement links TRBV5-1 to TRBJ2-4; possibly TRBD1 or TRBD2 for D (5 bases each). The CDR3 sequence is 14 residues long. Per germline, CDR1 SGHRS and CDR2 YFSETQ. V lost 2 bases and J lost 5, with 11 bases in between. CDR3 in DNA: TGCGCCAGCAGCTTTCAGGGACGAGAAAACATTCAGTACTTC. As protein: CASSFQGRENIQYF.

This clonotype was detected ten times or more. The junction differs from germline at one of its ends, possibly a read error. V usage is TRBV7-9 and J usage is TRBJ2-3; 11 bases line up with TRBD1. CDR1 is SEHNR and CDR2 is FQNEAQ in the germline V gene (reference sequence). The CDR3 extends over 16 amino acids. The CDR3 bases are TGTGCCAGCAGCCTAGCCGGGACAGGGGGTGCAGATACGCAGTATTTT. It encodes CASSLAGTGGADTQYF.

This clonotype was recorded many times. The rearrangement links TRBV29-1 to TRBJ1-6, with TRBD1 matching 7 bases. CDR3 length equals 13 residues. With 4 bases clipped from V and 10 bases from J, the junction kept 7 bases outside the gene matches. Germline assignment: CDR1 SQVTM and CDR2 ANQGSEA. The CDR3 region has the DNA TGCAGCGTTGGACAGGGATTTGGCTCACCCCTCCACTTT. Translating it yields CSVGQGFGSPLHF. Drawing the rest from reference TRBV29-1 and TRBJ1-6, the complete variable domain is SAVISQKPSRDICQRGTSLTIQCQVDSQVTMMFWYRQQPGQSLTLIATANQGSEATYESGFVIDKFPISRPNLTFSTLTVSNMSPEDSSIYLCSVGQGFGSPLHFGNGTRLTVT.

This clonotype showed up many times. The CDR3 DNA sequence: TGTGCCAGCAGCCGGGTGGTGGGGCACCTCTCCTACGAGCAGTACTTC. It codes for CASSRVVGHLSYEQYF. The chain combines TRBV5-6 with TRBJ2-7; tentative D call: TRBD1 (5 bases). V was clipped by 4 bases and J by 0 bases, with 17 bases between them. Germline V lookup: CDR1 SGHDT, CDR2 YYEEEE. The length of the CDR3 is 16 residues.

In its sample, this clonotype was seen many times. The gene calls are TRBV28 and TRBJ2-7, with 7 bases lining up with TRBD2. Losses at the gene ends were 6 bases for V and 5 bases for J; bases not matched to a gene: 10. CDR1 is MDHEN, CDR2 SYDVKM, per germline. There are 14 residues in the CDR3. The CDR3 region is CASSLSGTLHEQYF. The CDR3 nucleotides read TGTGCCAGCAGCCTAAGCGGGACTCTGCACGAGCAGTACTTC.

This clonotype was seen repeatedly, ten times or more. The chain links TRBV20-1 to TRBJ2-1; 8 bases agree with TRBD2. The junction had 27 bases not matched to a gene; V was cut back by 6 bases and J by 8 bases. Germline CDR1 DFQATT, CDR2 SNEGSKA (reference sequence). This CDR3 is built from 19 residues. The CDR3 DNA reads TGCAGTGCACCTATCGGACTAGCAGCAACCCGATTACAATGGGATGAGCAGTTCTTC. Its protein is CSAPIGLAATRLQWDEQFF.

This clonotype occurred many times. The chain recombines TRBV20-1 with TRBJ2-1; D is uncertain. The CDR3 sequence is 14 residues long. Germline V gene data show CDR1 as DFQATT and CDR2 as SNEGSKA (reference sequence). With 0 bases removed from V and 7 bases from J, the gap between germline ends came to 13 bases. CDR3 protein: CSARDPARINEQFF. In DNA, the CDR3 is TGCAGTGCTAGAGATCCAGCGAGGATAAATGAGCAGTTCTTC.

This clonotype was observed at least ten times. The rearrangement joins TRBV7-9 to TRBJ1-1; no reliable D call. This CDR3 is 13 amino acids long. With 8 bases removed from V and 0 bases from J, the gap between germline ends came to 10 bases. Per the germline V gene, CDR1 is SEHNR and CDR2 is FQNEAQ (reference sequence). CDR3 loop: CASFDGLNTEAFF. DNA for the CDR3: TGTGCCAGCTTCGACGGACTGAACACTGAAGCTTTCTTT.

The chain has TRBV5-1 and TRBJ2-1; 7 bases fit TRBD1. The CDR3 totals 14 residues. Germline CDR1 and CDR2: SGHRS and YFSETQ. Unmatched junction bases numbered 3, after V lost 0 bases and J lost 6 bases. Written as DNA, the CDR3 is TGCGCCAGCAGCTTGGACACAGGGGTCAATGAGCAGTTCTTC. Protein: CASSLDTGVNEQFF.

The sample holds many counts of this clonotype. DNA of the CDR3: TGTGCCAGCAGCCCAAGCTCCTACGAGCAGTACTTC. It specifies CASSPSSYEQYF. The V gene is TRBV9, the J gene TRBJ2-7; D not resolved. CDR3 length equals 12 residues. Trimming took 4 bases from V and 0 from J, leaving 5 bases between them. Germline CDR1 SGDLS, CDR2 YYNGEE.

There are many counts of this clonotype. The rearrangement uses TRBV20-1 and TRBJ2-2; the D gene is possibly TRBD2 (5 bases). In germline, CDR1 is DFQATT, CDR2 SNEGSKA (reference sequence). V was trimmed by 1 base and J by 4 bases, leaving 13 bases between them. This CDR3 region has 15 residues. As DNA, the CDR3 is TGCAGTGCTAGAGTTGGTAGCGATATCACCGGGGAGCTGTTTTTT. Encoded protein: CSARVGSDITGELFF.